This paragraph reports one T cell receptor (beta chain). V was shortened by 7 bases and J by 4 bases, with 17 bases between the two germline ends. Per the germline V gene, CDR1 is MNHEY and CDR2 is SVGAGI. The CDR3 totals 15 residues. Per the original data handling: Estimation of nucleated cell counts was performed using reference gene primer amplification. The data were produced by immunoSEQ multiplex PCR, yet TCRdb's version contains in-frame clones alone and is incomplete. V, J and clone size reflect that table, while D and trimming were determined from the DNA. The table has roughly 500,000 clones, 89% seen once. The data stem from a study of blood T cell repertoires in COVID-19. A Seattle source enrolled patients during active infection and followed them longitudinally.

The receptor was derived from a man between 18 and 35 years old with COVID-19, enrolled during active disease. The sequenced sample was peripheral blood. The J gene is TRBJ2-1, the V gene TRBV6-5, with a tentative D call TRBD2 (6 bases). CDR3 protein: CASTPIGGRYNEQFF. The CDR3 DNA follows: TGTGCCAGCACTCCAATTGGGGGGAGATACAATGAGCAGTTCTTC.